The 11 T cell receptor beta chains given below trace back to one sample, sequenced in a study of blood T cell repertoires in COVID-19. Produced via immunoSEQ multiplex PCR; TCRdb's table is partial and in-frame only. The data show about 170,000 clones, about 85% seen once. The sample taken for sequencing was peripheral blood. The source of these receptors is a man aged 55 to 70 with acute or convalescent COVID-19.

This sequence joins TRBV29-1 and TRBJ1-1; D might be TRBD1 (6 bases). The CDR3 contains 13 residues. Trimming cost V 7 bases and J 4 bases, with 16 bases left between them. Germline V gene sequence: CDR1 SQVTM, CDR2 ANQGSEA. The CDR3 DNA is TGCAGCGCCGATCGAGGGGGGGCCACTGAAGCTTTCTTT. It is translated as CSADRGGATEAFF.

The CDR3 spells CASSLEGEFGETQYF. For the CDR3, the DNA is TGCGCCAGCAGCTTGGAGGGGGAATTTGGAGAGACCCAGTACTTC. The chain recombines TRBV5-1 with TRBJ2-5; perhaps TRBD1 as D (6 bases). This CDR3 region has 15 residues. The V gene lost 0 bases and the J gene lost 4 bases, with 13 bases spanning the gap. Per germline, CDR1 SGHRS and CDR2 YFSETQ.

CDR3 sequence: CASSLVGTPGPYEQYF. CDR3 coding DNA: TGTGCCAGCAGTTTAGTGGGGACACCAGGGCCCTACGAGCAGTACTTC. The chain has TRBV27 and TRBJ2-7, with D perhaps matching TRBD1 (6 bases). The V and J ends lost 2 bases and 2 bases respectively, with 16 bases between them. From germline, CDR1 is MNHEY and CDR2 SMNVEV (reference sequence). The CDR3 contains 16 residues.

This CDR3 reads CASSLDRDQPQHF. The CDR3 DNA reads as TGTGCCAGTAGTCTGGACAGGGATCAGCCCCAGCATTTT. V gene TRBV19 combines with J gene TRBJ1-5; 8 bases fit TRBD1. The V segment lost 5 bases and the J segment 5 bases; nucleotides outside the gene matches: 2. Germline V lookup: CDR1 LNHDA, CDR2 SQIVND (reference sequence). The CDR3 runs to 13 residues.

The chain recombines TRBV14 with TRBJ2-5; D remains unclear. The ends were cut back, 5 bases at V and 5 bases at J, with 12 bases in the middle. The CDR3 runs 13 residues. CDR1 SGHDN and CDR2 FVKESK come from the germline V gene. CDR3 DNA sequence: TGTGCCAGCAGCGCGACACCTGGGGAGACCCAGTACTTC. Encoded protein: CASSATPGETQYF.

The chain is built from TRBV5-6 and TRBJ1-2; D may be TRBD1 (6 bases). This CDR3 region has 15 residues. In germline, CDR1 is SGHDT, CDR2 YYEEEE. Trimming removed 0 bases from V and 7 bases from J, with 16 bases in between. CDR3 nucleotides: TGTGCCAGCAGCTTGGGTGCGGACAGCGTAGGTGGCTACACCTTC. This sequence encodes CASSLGADSVGGYTF.

Here the CDR3 DNA reads TGTGCCACCAGTGATCCCGGGACAGGGGATGGAAACACCATATATTTT. It translates to CATSDPGTGDGNTIYF. The chain couples TRBV24-1 to TRBJ1-3; 10 nucleotides match TRBD1. The J segment lost 3 bases and the V segment lost 3 bases, leaving 4 bases of the junction unmatched. This CDR3 comprises 16 residues. Germline V gives CDR1 KGHDR, CDR2 SFDVKD.

The J gene is TRBJ1-2, the V gene TRBV3-1 (or the pseudogene TRBV3-2); 8 positions agree with TRBD1. The V and J ends lost 7 bases and 5 bases, in that order; junction bases with no gene match: 6. This CDR3 has 13 residues. Germline CDR1 is LGHDT and CDR2 is YNNKEL (reference sequence). CDR3 sequence reads: CASNSGTGYGYTF. For the CDR3, the DNA is TGTGCCAGCAACTCCGGGACAGGTTATGGCTACACCTTC.

The J gene is TRBJ1-2, the V gene TRBV9, with unresolved D. V was shortened by 4 bases and J by 6 bases, with 19 bases between the two germline ends. The CDR3 totals 15 residues. Germline V lookup: CDR1 SGDLS, CDR2 YYNGEE. Written as DNA, the CDR3 is TGTGCCAGCAGCCCGCGGATTGAAGACCCGCATGGCTACACCTTC. Translating gives CASSPRIEDPHGYTF.

This clone was seen a single time. CDR3 region: CASSQARGSYNEQFF. DNA of the CDR3: TGTGCCAGCAGCCAAGCCAGGGGGTCCTACAATGAGCAGTTCTTC. This chain links TRBV14 with TRBJ2-1; TRBD1 agrees at 7 bases. V was pared by 1 base and J by 1 base, with 1 base of the junction left unmatched. The CDR3 extends over 15 amino acids. CDR1 SGHDN and CDR2 FVKESK come from the germline V gene.

The gene calls are TRBV12-5 and TRBJ1-6; D uncertain. Deletions cut 1 base from V and 6 bases from J, with 13 bases between. The germline CDR1 and CDR2 sequences are LGHNT and FRNRAP. The CDR3 is 16 amino acids. CDR3 protein: CASGLDLSGGNSPLHF. CDR3 bases: TGTGCTAGTGGTTTGGACCTGTCGGGAGGTAATTCACCCCTCCACTTT.